This paragraph covers one T cell receptor (beta chain) sequence. The antigen is unknown. Germline V lookup: CDR1 SQVTM, CDR2 ANQGSEA. Unmatched junction bases numbered 7, after V lost 7 bases and J lost 4 bases. CDR3 length: 14 amino acids. The data were taken from a study of blood T cells in healthy people across ages. Using a J-beta primer mix together with a sample-barcoded 5' primer, a second PCR was run for about 7 to 12 cycles. Each CDR3 protein is one row after TCRdb ran MiXCR on the 5' RACE reads. The sample contains around 800,000 distinct CDR3 sequences, approximately 44% of which appear only once. General study results and limits: The recorded TCR beta diversity per million T cells decreased in a roughly linear manner with age. Considered underestimates were the diversity estimates obtained from one million T cells. The lack of PBMC sorting stopped any conclusive naive versus antigen-experienced comparison.

This sequence originates from a man in his sixties in good health. Sequenced material: blood. This chain joins TRBV29-1 and TRBJ2-1, with 10 bases aligning to TRBD2. This CDR3 reads CSANAAGGYNEQFF. CDR3 in DNA: TGCAGCGCTAACGCAGCGGGGGGGTACAATGAGCAGTTCTTC.